This T cell receptor beta chain appears in the sequencing data of a study of OX40 agonist ivuxolimab in advanced cancers. Study context: The mean age was approximately 60 years, ranging from about 20 to 90, with less than 90% of participants male. Prior anti-PD-1, anti-PD-L1 or anti-CTLA-4 therapy was allowed; 30% to 40% had some.

The table came from immunoSEQ multiplex PCR; TCRdb's copy has only in-frame clones and leaves some out. The sample yields approximately 76,000 clones, around nine tenths seen once. Broader study findings: Some nonresponders additionally presented with little normalized T-cell clonal expansion.

Concerning this clone itself: Its antigen is unidentified.

Trimming cost V 4 bases and J 5 bases; bases outside gene matches: 8. Germline assignment: CDR1 SGHRS and CDR2 YFSETQ. The CDR3 runs to 16 residues. The TCR comes from an adult with an advanced solid tumor such as melanoma, head and neck, liver or kidney cancer. This chain joins TRBV5-1 and TRBJ2-2, with 10 bases identical to TRBD2. Sequencing used CD4+ or CD8+ T cells sorted from blood, obtained in a trial of the OX40 agonist ivuxolimab. CDR3 sequence (DNA): TGCGCCAGCAGCCCACCGGGACTAGCGATAACCGGGGAGCTGTTTTTT. This encodes CASSPPGLAITGELFF.